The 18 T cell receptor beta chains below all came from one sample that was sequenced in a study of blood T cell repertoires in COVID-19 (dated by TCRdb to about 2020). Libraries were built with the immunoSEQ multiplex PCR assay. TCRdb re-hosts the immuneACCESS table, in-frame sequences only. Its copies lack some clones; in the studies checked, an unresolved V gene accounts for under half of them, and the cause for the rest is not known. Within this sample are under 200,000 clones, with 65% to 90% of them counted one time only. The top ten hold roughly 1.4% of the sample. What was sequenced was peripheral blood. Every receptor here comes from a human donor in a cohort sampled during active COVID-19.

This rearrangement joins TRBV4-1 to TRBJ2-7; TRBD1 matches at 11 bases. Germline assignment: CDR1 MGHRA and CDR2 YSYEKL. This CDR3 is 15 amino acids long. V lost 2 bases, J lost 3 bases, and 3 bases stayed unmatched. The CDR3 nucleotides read TGCGCCAGCAGCCAATCCGGGACAGGGGGCTACGAGCAGTACTTC. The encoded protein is CASSQSGTGGYEQYF.

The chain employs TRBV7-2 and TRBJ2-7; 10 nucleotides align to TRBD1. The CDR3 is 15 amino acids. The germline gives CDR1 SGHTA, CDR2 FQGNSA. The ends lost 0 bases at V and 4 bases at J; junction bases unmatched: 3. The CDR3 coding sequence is TGTGCCAGCAGCTTAGCGCCGGGACAGGGGTACGAGCAGTACTTC. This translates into CASSLAPGQGYEQYF.

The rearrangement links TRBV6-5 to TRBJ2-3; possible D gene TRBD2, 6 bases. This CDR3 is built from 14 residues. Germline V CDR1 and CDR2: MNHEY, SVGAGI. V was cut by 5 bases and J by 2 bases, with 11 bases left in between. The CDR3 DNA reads TGTGCCAGCAGTACCCGACTAGACACAGATACGCAGTATTTT. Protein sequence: CASSTRLDTDTQYF.

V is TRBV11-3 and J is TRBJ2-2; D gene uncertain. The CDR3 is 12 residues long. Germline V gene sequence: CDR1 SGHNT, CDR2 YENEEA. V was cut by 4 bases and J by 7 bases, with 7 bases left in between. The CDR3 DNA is TGTGCCAGCAGCTCCCTGAGCGGGGAGCTGTTTTTT. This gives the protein CASSSLSGELFF.

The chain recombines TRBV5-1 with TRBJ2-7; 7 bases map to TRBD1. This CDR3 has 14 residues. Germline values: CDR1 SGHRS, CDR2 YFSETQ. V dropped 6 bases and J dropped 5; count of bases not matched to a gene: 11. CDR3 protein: CASTSGQAEHEQYF. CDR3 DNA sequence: TGCGCCAGCACCTCCGGACAGGCGGAACACGAGCAGTACTTC. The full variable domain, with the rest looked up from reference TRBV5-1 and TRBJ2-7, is KAGVTQTPRYLIKTRGQQVTLSCSPISGHRSVSWYQQTPGQGLQFLFEYFSETQRNKGNFPGRFSGRQFSNSRSEMNVSTLELGDSALYLCASTSGQAEHEQYFGPGTRLTVT.

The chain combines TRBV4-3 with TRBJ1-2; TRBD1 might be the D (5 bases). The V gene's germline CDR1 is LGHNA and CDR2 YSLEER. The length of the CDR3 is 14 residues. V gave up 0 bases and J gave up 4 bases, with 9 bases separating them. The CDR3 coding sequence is TGCGCCAGCAGCCAAGAAGGGGTTGGCTATGGCTACACCTTC. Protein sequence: CASSQEGVGYGYTF.

The CDR3 sequence is CASSLETSGRIPNEQFF. The CDR3 nucleotides are TGCGCCAGCAGCTTGGAGACTAGCGGGAGGATACCCAATGAGCAGTTCTTC. The rearrangement links TRBV5-1 to TRBJ2-1, with 13 bases aligning to TRBD2. V gave up 0 bases and J gave up 6 bases; unmatched junction bases: 6. The CDR3 loop spans 17 amino acids. Germline CDR1 and CDR2: SGHRS and YFSETQ. Together with reference TRBV5-1 and TRBJ2-1, the CDR3 gives the full variable domain: KAGVTQTPRYLIKTRGQQVTLSCSPISGHRSVSWYQQTPGQGLQFLFEYFSETQRNKGNFPGRFSGRQFSNSRSEMNVSTLELGDSALYLCASSLETSGRIPNEQFFGPGTRLTVL.

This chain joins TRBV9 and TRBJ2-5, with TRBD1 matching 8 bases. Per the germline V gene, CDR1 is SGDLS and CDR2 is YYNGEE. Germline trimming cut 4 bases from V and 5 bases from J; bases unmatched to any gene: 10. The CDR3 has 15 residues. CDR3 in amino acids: CASSKGTGAGETQYF. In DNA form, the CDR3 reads TGTGCCAGCAGCAAGGGGACAGGCGCGGGGGAGACCCAGTACTTC.

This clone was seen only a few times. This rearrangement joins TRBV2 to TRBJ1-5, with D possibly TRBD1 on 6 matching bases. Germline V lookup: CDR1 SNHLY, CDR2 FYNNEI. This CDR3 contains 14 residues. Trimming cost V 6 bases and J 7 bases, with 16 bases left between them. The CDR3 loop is CASRGRGGGQPQHF. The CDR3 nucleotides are TGTGCCAGCAGAGGCAGGGGCGGTGGACAGCCCCAGCATTTT.

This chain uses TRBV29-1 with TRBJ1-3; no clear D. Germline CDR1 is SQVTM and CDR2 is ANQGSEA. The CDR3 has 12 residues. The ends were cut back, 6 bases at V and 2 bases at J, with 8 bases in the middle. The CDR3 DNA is TGCAGCGTCCATGTCCCTGGAAACACCATATATTTT. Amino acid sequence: CSVHVPGNTIYF.

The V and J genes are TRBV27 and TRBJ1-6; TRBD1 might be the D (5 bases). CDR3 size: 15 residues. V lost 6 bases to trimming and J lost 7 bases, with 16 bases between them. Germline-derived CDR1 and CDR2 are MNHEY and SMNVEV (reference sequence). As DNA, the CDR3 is TGTGCCAGCAGGCCAGCCGGGACTACGAATTCACCCCTCCACTTT. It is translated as CASRPAGTTNSPLHF.

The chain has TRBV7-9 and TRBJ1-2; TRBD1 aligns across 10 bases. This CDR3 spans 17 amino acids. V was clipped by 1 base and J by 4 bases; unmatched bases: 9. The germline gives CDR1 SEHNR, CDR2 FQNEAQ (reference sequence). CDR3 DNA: TGTGCCAGCAGCTTAGATGGACAGGGGGTTCGAGGCTATGGCTACACCTTC. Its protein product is CASSLDGQGVRGYGYTF.

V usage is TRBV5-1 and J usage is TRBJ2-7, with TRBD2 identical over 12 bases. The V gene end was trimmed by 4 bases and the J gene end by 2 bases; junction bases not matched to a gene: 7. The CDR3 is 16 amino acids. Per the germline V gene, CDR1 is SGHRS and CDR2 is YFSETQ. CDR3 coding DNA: TGCGCCAGCAGCATGGGGGGACTAGCGGGCGCCTACGAGCAGTACTTC. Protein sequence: CASSMGGLAGAYEQYF.

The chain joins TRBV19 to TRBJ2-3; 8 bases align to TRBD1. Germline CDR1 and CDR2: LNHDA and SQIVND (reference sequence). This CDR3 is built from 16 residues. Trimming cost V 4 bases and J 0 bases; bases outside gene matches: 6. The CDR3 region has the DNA TGTGCCAGTAGTACCGGGACAGGTACTAGCACAGATACGCAGTATTTT. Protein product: CASSTGTGTSTDTQYF.

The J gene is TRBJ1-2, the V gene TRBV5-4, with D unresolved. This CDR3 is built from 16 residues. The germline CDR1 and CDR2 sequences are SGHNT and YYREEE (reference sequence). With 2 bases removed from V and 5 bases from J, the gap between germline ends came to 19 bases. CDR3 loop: CASSFADARAGYGYTF. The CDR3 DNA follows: TGTGCCAGCAGCTTTGCGGACGCAAGGGCGGGGTATGGCTACACCTTC.

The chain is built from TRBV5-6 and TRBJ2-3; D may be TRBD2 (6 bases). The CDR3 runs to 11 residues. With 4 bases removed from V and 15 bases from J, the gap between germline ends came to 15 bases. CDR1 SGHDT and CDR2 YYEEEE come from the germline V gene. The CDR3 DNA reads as TGTGCCAGCAGCGGGGGACGGGGGAAATATTTT. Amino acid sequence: CASSGGRGKYF.

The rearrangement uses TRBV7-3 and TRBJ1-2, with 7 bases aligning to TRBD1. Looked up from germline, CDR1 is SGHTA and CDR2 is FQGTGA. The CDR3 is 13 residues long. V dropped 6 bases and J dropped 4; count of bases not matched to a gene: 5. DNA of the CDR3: TGTGCCAGCAGTCGGGACAGCTCCTATGGCTACACCTTC. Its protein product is CASSRDSSYGYTF.

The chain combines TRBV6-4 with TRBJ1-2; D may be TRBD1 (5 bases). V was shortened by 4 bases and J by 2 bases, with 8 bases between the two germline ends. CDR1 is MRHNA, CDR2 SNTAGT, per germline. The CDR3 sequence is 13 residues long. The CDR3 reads CASSGAGNYGYTF. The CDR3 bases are TGTGCCAGCAGTGGGGCAGGGAACTATGGCTACACCTTC.